The present entry profiles one T cell receptor (beta chain) with its context. This clonotype was seen more than once but under ten times. Its antigen is still unknown. Per-base quality was not reported, and no clone a single base away is much larger than it. The library came from 5' RACE. Data came from an Illumina HiSeq 2500. A second PCR of about 6 to 11 cycles was performed with a sample-barcoded 5' primer and a J-beta primer mix. A template-switch 5' adaptor carrying 12 random nucleotides introduced a unique molecular identifier onto each TCR beta cDNA molecule. Each sample yielded at least 2.5 million CDR3-containing paired-end reads. All of the RNA was converted into first-strand cDNA using the Mint cDNA synthesis kit, with a TRBC-specific oligonucleotide serving as the primer. Following uracil-DNA glycosylase treatment, a first 18-cycle PCR with universal primers M1SS and BC2_uni_R was performed on all cDNA. Concerning the study's data processing: For normalization, 1 million high-quality reads, each with a distinct molecular identifier, were randomly selected from each sample. Instead of being binned into consensus sequences, reads with shared molecular identifiers were discarded. MiTCR, set to a Q25 quality threshold and the strictest error-elimination algorithm, was used for CDR3 identification, clonotype clustering and error correction. A nonparametric unseen species model with Euler transformation was used to estimate a lower bound on total TCR beta diversity. The raw public reads went through TCRdb reprocessing: fastp at Q25, MiXCR clone calling, in-frame beta chains kept. Every entry covers one CDR3 protein and lists the most common genes and DNA from its rows. The V and J calls and clone size come from TCRdb's table, not from the authors' own analysis. The sample yields a few hundred thousand distinct CDR3 sequences; 25% to 30% were counted once. The biggest ten clones account for 29% of the sample.

The CDR3 has 17 amino acids, counting the end cysteine and phenylalanine. The retained sequence is limited to the CDR3, 51 bases, with the frame set at the first base. The germline V gene yields SGHTA for CDR1 and FQGNSA for CDR2. V is cut back by 8 bases and J by 7 bases, with 19 bases in the junction unmatched. These data originate in a study of blood T cells in healthy people across ages (dated by TCRdb to about 2015). With respect to the entire study: In model experiments, roughly one uniquely barcoded TCR beta cDNA molecule per two T cells was captured by template switching. Using deep sequencing normalized with unique cDNA molecular identifiers, the study measured how TCR beta repertoire diversity changes with age. The donors were divided into four age groups: young (average around 17 years), middle-aged (about 41), aged (under 70) and long-lived (roughly 86). To avoid experimental bias, donors of different ages were distributed randomly across sequencing lanes. Using the same blood draw, the study looked at two additional independent replicas of 1 million unique cDNA reads for two donors, one aged 18 to 30 and the other aged 80 or older.

Broader findings and caveats from the paper: Estimates of total diversity from one million sequenced T cells were regarded as lower bounds and underestimates. Conclusive comparison of naive and antigen-experienced compartments was prevented by the profiling of bulk unsorted PBMCs. Observed TCR beta diversity per million T cells fell roughly linearly with age, and a significant reduction was already apparent by age around 40. The long-lived group showed more naive CD4+ T cells, fewer expanded clones and increased TCR diversity than the aged group, suggesting age selection. Because the CMV infection status of the donors was unknown, age-related changes in expanded clonotypes may potentially have been confounded. Observed TCR beta diversity correlated strongly with the percentage of naive T cells measured by flow cytometry.

The 39 donors, aged about 6 to 95 years, were systemically healthy Caucasian individuals from Russia. Ten milliliters of peripheral blood were drawn from each donor into EDTA-treated Vacutainer tubes. Ficoll-Paque density-gradient centrifugation was used to isolate PBMCs, with at least 6.5 million per sample. Trizol reagent was used to extract total RNA from PBMCs, with at least 6 micrograms per sample. For every donor, an aliquot of PBMCs went through flow cytometry to measure the percentages of naive CD45RAhigh/CD27high T cells. The sequenced sample was blood. The sequence is built from TRBV7-2 and TRBJ2-1; the junction holds 8 bases that match TRBD2. This sequence was found in a woman in her 70s in good health. The CDR3 region: CASLGRRAGERANEQFF. The nucleotide sequence is TGTGCCAGCTTAGGCAGACGAGCGGGAGAGAGAGCTAATGAGCAGTTCTTC.